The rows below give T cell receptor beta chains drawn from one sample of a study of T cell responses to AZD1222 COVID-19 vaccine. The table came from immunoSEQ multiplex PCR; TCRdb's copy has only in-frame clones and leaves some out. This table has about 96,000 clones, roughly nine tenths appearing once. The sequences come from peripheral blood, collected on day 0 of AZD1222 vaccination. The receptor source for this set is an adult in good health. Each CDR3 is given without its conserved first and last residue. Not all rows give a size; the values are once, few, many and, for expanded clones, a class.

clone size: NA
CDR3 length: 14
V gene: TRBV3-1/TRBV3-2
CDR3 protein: ASSLPFQESGNTIY

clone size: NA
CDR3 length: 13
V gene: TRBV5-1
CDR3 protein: ASSPDAGGGYGYT

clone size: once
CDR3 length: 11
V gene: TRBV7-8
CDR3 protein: ASSYSGTAGYT

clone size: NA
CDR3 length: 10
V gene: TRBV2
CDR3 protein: ASSERNSPLH

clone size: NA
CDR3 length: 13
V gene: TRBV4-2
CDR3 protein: ASSHPGTSAAGYT

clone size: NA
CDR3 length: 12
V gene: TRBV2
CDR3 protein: AIKSFDNSNEQF

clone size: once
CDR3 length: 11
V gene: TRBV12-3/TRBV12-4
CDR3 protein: ASRVTGSETQY

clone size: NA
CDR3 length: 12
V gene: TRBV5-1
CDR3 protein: ASSSPTSTGELF

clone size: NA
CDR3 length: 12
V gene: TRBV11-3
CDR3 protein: ASSLGGTQETQY

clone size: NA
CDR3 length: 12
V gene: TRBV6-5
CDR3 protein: AIRLTGGTDTQY

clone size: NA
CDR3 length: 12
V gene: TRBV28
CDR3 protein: ASSLPGTGEKLF

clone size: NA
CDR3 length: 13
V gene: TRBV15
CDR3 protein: ATSREQGVGYGYT

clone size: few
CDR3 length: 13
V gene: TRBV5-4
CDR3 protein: ASSVGGASGQPQH

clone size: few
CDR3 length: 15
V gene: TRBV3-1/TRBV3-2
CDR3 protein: ASSQDFPGVSGNTIY

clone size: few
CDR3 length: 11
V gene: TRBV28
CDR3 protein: ASSLDRYYGYT

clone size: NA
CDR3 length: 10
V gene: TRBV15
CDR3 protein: ATSSYNQPQH

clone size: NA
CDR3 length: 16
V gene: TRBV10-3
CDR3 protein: ATRGGATIFTNTGELF

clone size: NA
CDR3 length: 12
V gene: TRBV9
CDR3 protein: ASSVSRSPETQY

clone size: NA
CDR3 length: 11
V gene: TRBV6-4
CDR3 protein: ASLGTEKETQY

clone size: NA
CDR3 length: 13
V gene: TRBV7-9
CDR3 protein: ASSPLGNSGNTIY

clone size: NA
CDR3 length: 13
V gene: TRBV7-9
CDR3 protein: ASSLGGQGGEKLF

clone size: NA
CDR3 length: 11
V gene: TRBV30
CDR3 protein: AWNRDSKHEQY

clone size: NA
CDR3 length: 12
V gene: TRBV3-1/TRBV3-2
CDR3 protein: ASSQAGVGTEAF

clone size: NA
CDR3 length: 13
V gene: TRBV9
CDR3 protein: ASSASRDPNTEAF

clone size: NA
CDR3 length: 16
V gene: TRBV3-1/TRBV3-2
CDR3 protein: ASSPQVGGLATNEKLF

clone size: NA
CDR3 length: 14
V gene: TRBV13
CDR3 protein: ASSFVGGTINYGYT

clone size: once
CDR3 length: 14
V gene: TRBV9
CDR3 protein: ASSVSSGGTYNEQF

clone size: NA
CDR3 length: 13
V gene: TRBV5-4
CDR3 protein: ASSRDRVMWETQY

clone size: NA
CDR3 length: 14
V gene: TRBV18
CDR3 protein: ASSPERVGYNSPLH

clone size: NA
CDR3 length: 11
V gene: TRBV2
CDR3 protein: ASSGQGIVEQY

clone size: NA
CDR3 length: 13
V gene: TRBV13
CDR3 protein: ASSRRQGFIEKLF

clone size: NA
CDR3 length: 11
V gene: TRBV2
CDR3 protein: ASRVASSYEQY

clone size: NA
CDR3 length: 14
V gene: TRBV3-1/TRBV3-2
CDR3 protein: ASSPVDRAEGYGYT

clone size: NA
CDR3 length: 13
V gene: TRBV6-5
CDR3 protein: ASSYRVGSNTEAF

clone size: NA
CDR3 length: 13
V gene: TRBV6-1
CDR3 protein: ASSEAGQINSPLH

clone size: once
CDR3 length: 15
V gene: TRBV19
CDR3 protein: ASSIRTGAISNQPQH

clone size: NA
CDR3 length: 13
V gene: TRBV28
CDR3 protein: ASSLSQGGNTEAF

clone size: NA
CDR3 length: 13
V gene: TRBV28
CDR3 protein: ASIGSDRGRSPLH

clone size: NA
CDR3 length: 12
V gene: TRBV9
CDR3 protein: ASSVGLGNTEAF

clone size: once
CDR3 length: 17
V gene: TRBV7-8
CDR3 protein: ASSLGSPTSGKAKNIQY

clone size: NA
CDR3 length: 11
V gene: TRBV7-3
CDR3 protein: ASSSMGTYEQY

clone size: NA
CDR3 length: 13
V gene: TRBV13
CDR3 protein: ASHPGPITNTEAF

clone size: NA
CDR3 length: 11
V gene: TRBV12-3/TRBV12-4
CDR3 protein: ASSLQGSETQY

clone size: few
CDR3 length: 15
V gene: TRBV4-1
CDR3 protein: ASSLMAHEGGYNEQF

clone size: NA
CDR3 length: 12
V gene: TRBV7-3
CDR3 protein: ASSLIRGGTEAF

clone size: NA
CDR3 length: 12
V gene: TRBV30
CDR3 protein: AWSGGFSGNTIY

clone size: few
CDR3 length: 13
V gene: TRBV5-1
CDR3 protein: ASSLEGRDMDGYT

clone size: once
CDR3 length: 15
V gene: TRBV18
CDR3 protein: ASSPRPPGLFSYEQY

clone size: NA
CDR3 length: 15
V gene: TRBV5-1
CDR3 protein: ASSLWGQTTTNEKLF

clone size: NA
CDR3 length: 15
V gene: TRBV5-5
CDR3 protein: AASGGLPHVSTDTQY

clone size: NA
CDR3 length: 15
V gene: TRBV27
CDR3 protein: ASSFGREGGVQETQY

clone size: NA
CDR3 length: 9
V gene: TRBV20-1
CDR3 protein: SAREGVGTF

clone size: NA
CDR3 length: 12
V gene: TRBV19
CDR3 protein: ASSMLAGMNGYT